One sample yielded the 5 T cell receptor beta chains listed below, sequenced in a study of shared clonotypes between healthy human individuals. Generated by immunoSEQ multiplex PCR, the TCRdb table keeps only in-frame clones and is missing some. The top ten clones hold approximately 0.13% of a sample with a few million clones, around 95% of them seen once. Sequenced: naive CD4+ T cells sorted from blood. The subset was: CD45RA+ positively selected. Source of these receptors: a man between 18 and 35 years old in good health.

A note on this clone: At the DNA level, this CDR3 is encoded by other sequences in the same sample as well. The chain has TRBV14 and TRBJ2-5; D gene unclear. CDR3 length equals 14 residues. V was shortened by 3 bases and J by 1 base, with 9 bases between the two germline ends. Germline V gene data show CDR1 as SGHDN and CDR2 as FVKESK. CDR3 amino acids: CASSQGGVQETQYF. The DNA of the CDR3 is TGTGCCAGCAGCCAGGGCGGTGTCCAAGAGACCCAGTACTTC.

The J gene is TRBJ1-6, the V gene TRBV6-1; 11 bases are shared with TRBD1. J gave up 9 bases and V 8 bases, and 6 bases lay outside the gene matches. This CDR3 comprises 14 residues. Germline lookup yields CDR1 MNHNS and CDR2 SASEGT. This CDR3 reads CASWSGTGGSPLHF. The DNA of the CDR3 is TGTGCCAGCTGGTCGGGGACAGGGGGTTCACCCCTCCACTTT.

The chain joins TRBV10-2 to TRBJ2-7; 12 bases fit TRBD2. The CDR3 length is 15 residues. From germline, CDR1 is WSHSY and CDR2 SAAADI. The junction had 8 bases not matched to a gene; V was cut back by 4 bases and J by 7 bases. The CDR3 protein is CASSGLAGGPGEQYF. CDR3 nucleotides: TGCGCCAGCAGTGGCCTAGCGGGAGGGCCGGGAGAGCAGTACTTC.

The J gene is TRBJ2-5, the V gene TRBV19; D is uncertain. The CDR3 has 15 amino acids. Trimming took off 4 bases at V and 4 bases at J, with 16 bases between the two ends. The germline CDR1 and CDR2 sequences are LNHDA and SQIVND (reference sequence). The CDR3 reads CASSKSVKGIETQYF. The CDR3 DNA is TGTGCCAGTAGTAAGTCGGTAAAGGGTATAGAGACCCAGTACTTC.

J is TRBJ2-2 and V is TRBV11-3, with D possibly TRBD1 on 6 matching bases. Germline-derived CDR1 and CDR2 are SGHNT and YENEEA. This CDR3 has 15 residues. Trimming removed 4 bases at V and 0 bases at J, with 9 bases between. CDR3 DNA: TGTGCCAGCAGCTCAGGGGTTCCGAACACCGGGGAGCTGTTTTTT. It translates to CASSSGVPNTGELFF.